Listed below are T cell receptor beta chains from one sample, sequenced in a study of cytomegalovirus exposure and HLA in healthy donors. The data were produced by immunoSEQ multiplex PCR, yet TCRdb's version contains in-frame clones alone and is incomplete. The sample has about 140,000 clones; almost 85% are singletons. The specimen was PBMCs. The receptor set was obtained from a man aged 25 to 45 in good health and CMV-seropositive. Both conserved end residues are part of each CDR3. Each record gives: D gene, J gene, V gene, clone size, CDR3 DNA, CDR3 protein. The D gene is left open where the match is weak. The size of a clone is reported for some rows only, either as once, few or many, or as a class for expanded clones.

d_call: .
j_call: TRBJ2-4
v_call: TRBV4-2
clone_size: many
cdr3_nt: TGTGCCAGCAGCCAAGAAACAGGGAAACTAAACATTCAGTACTTC
cdr3_aa: CASSQETGKLNIQYF

d_call: .
j_call: TRBJ2-7
v_call: TRBV7-2
clone_size: .
cdr3_nt: TGTGCCAGCAGCTTACAGCGTTTCTCCTACGAGCAGTACTTC
cdr3_aa: CASSLQRFSYEQYF

d_call: .
j_call: TRBJ2-1
v_call: TRBV7-9
clone_size: .
cdr3_nt: TGTGCCAGCAGCTTAGTTGGCGGGGCCCTGGGTGAGCAGTTCTTC
cdr3_aa: CASSLVGGALGEQFF

d_call: .
j_call: TRBJ2-7
v_call: TRBV5-1
clone_size: few
cdr3_nt: TGCGCCAGCAGAGTCCAGGGAGGCTACGAGCAGTACTTC
cdr3_aa: CASRVQGGYEQYF

d_call: TRBD1
j_call: TRBJ2-5
v_call: TRBV10-1
clone_size: .
cdr3_nt: TGCGCCAGCAGTCTCGGGACAGGGGATATCCAAGAGACCCAGTACTTC
cdr3_aa: CASSLGTGDIQETQYF

d_call: TRBD1
j_call: TRBJ2-7
v_call: TRBV11-2
clone_size: .
cdr3_nt: TGTGCCAGCAGCTCGGGACAGGGGCTGGGGGAGCAGTACTTC
cdr3_aa: CASSSGQGLGEQYF

d_call: .
j_call: TRBJ2-7
v_call: TRBV6-5
clone_size: .
cdr3_nt: TGTGCCAGCAGTTACGGACAGCTGACCTACGAGCAGTACTTC
cdr3_aa: CASSYGQLTYEQYF

d_call: TRBD1
j_call: TRBJ1-6
v_call: TRBV2
clone_size: many
cdr3_nt: TGTGCCACCACAGGGGGTTTCTCACCCCTCCACTTT
cdr3_aa: CATTGGFSPLHF

d_call: TRBD2
j_call: TRBJ2-5
v_call: TRBV19
clone_size: .
cdr3_nt: TGTGCCAGTAGTATTCGCGGGCTAGCGGGCGTGGGGATTCAAGAGACCCAGTACTTC
cdr3_aa: CASSIRGLAGVGIQETQYF

d_call: .
j_call: TRBJ1-1
v_call: TRBV27
clone_size: .
cdr3_nt: TGTGCCAGCAGTTTATGGGGCGGATCGAACACTGAAGCTTTCTTT
cdr3_aa: CASSLWGGSNTEAFF

d_call: .
j_call: TRBJ1-2
v_call: TRBV5-6
clone_size: .
cdr3_nt: TGTGCCAGCAGTACAGGGCTCAATGGCTACACCTTC
cdr3_aa: CASSTGLNGYTF

d_call: .
j_call: TRBJ1-3
v_call: TRBV9
clone_size: .
cdr3_nt: TGTGCCAGCAGCCCCGACAGCTACTCTGGAAACACCATATATTTT
cdr3_aa: CASSPDSYSGNTIYF

d_call: TRBD1
j_call: TRBJ2-1
v_call: TRBV27
clone_size: .
cdr3_nt: TGTGCCAGCAGTTCGGACAGGGCCTACAATGAGCAGTTCTTC
cdr3_aa: CASSSDRAYNEQFF

d_call: TRBD1
j_call: TRBJ2-7
v_call: TRBV28
clone_size: .
cdr3_nt: TGTGCCAGCCAGGGGGCGGGGTACGAGCAGTACTTC
cdr3_aa: CASQGAGYEQYF

d_call: .
j_call: TRBJ1-1
v_call: TRBV30
clone_size: .
cdr3_nt: TGTGCCTGGAGTAAAATTGGGCGGAACACTGAAGCTTTCTTT
cdr3_aa: CAWSKIGRNTEAFF

d_call: .
j_call: TRBJ2-7
v_call: TRBV5-1
clone_size: .
cdr3_nt: TGCGCCAGCAGCCCAAAGACTGGAACCTACGAGCAGTACTTC
cdr3_aa: CASSPKTGTYEQYF

d_call: .
j_call: TRBJ2-3
v_call: TRBV18
clone_size: .
cdr3_nt: TGTGCCAGCTCACCACCGTGGGACTCCCTTTCGGGCACAGATACGCAGTATTTT
cdr3_aa: CASSPPWDSLSGTDTQYF

d_call: .
j_call: TRBJ2-1
v_call: TRBV5-3
clone_size: .
cdr3_nt: TGTGCCAGAAGCTCAATTTATCTCTACCGGTACAATGAGCAGTTCTTC
cdr3_aa: CARSSIYLYRYNEQFF

d_call: .
j_call: TRBJ1-2
v_call: TRBV19
clone_size: once
cdr3_nt: TGTGCCAGTAGTATTGCAGGGGCCCATGGCTACACCTTC
cdr3_aa: CASSIAGAHGYTF

d_call: .
j_call: TRBJ2-3
v_call: TRBV21-1
clone_size: .
cdr3_nt: TGTGCCAGCAGCAAAGCAAAAGCGGGAGGGTACACAGATACGCAGTATTTT
cdr3_aa: CASSKAKAGGYTDTQYF

d_call: .
j_call: TRBJ2-1
v_call: TRBV5-1
clone_size: .
cdr3_nt: TGCGCCAGCAGCTCTGTAGCGGACCTCTACAATGAGCAGTTCTTC
cdr3_aa: CASSSVADLYNEQFF

d_call: .
j_call: TRBJ1-4
v_call: TRBV9
clone_size: .
cdr3_nt: TGTGCCAGCAGCCCAGCGGTGAGCCACCGGGGTGAAAAACTGTTTTTT
cdr3_aa: CASSPAVSHRGEKLFF

d_call: TRBD1
j_call: TRBJ1-6
v_call: TRBV27
clone_size: few
cdr3_nt: TGTGCCAGCAGTTTAACCCCGGGACAGGGTAATTCACCCCTCCACTTT
cdr3_aa: CASSLTPGQGNSPLHF

d_call: .
j_call: TRBJ2-7
v_call: TRBV6-6
clone_size: .
cdr3_nt: TGTGCCAGCAGTTACTCGATGGACACCCTCGGCGAGCAGTACTTC
cdr3_aa: CASSYSMDTLGEQYF

d_call: .
j_call: TRBJ1-1
v_call: TRBV9
clone_size: .
cdr3_nt: TGTGCCAGCAGCGTAGACAGCTATATGAACACTGAAGCTTTCTTT
cdr3_aa: CASSVDSYMNTEAFF